Shown below are 15 T cell receptor beta chains from a single sample sequenced in a study of T cell responses to AZD1222 COVID-19 vaccine. Data came from immunoSEQ multiplex PCR; TCRdb stores just in-frame clones and leaves some out. This sample has 55,000 to 85,000 clones, with over 80% found just once. The sequencing used peripheral blood, collected on day 0 of AZD1222 vaccination. The receptors stem from an adult in good health.

This chain links TRBV10-1 with TRBJ1-1; D gene unclear. CDR3 size: 15 residues. Trimming removed 0 bases at V and 1 base at J, with 9 bases between. CDR1 WNHNN and CDR2 SYGVQD come from the germline V gene (reference sequence). CDR3 DNA sequence: TGCGCCAGCAGTGAGTCGTCGTCCGGGAACACTGAAGCTTTCTTT. This encodes CASSESSSGNTEAFF.

The CDR3 region is CATRLGHEQFF. The CDR3 DNA follows: TGCGCCACCCGTTTGGGGCATGAGCAGTTCTTC. The chain joins TRBV5-1 to TRBJ2-1, with TRBD1 as a possible D gene (5 bases). The CDR3 has 11 residues. Germline V lookup: CDR1 SGHRS, CDR2 YFSETQ. Between the trimmed V and J ends, which lost 9 bases and 8 bases, there was a span of 12 bases.

V is TRBV30 and J is TRBJ1-5; no reliable D call. The germline CDR1 and CDR2 sequences are GTSNPN and SVGIG (reference sequence). Trimming stripped 4 bases from V and 9 bases from J, with 10 bases between. The CDR3 has 11 residues. The CDR3 sequence is CAWILEPPQHF. CDR3 in DNA: TGTGCCTGGATACTGGAGCCGCCCCAGCATTTT.

V usage is TRBV3-1 (or the pseudogene TRBV3-2) and J usage is TRBJ1-3; D perhaps matches TRBD1 (6 bases). V lost 7 bases and J 4 bases, leaving 14 bases between the germline ends. Per germline, CDR1 LGHDT and CDR2 YNNKEL (reference sequence). The CDR3 is made up of 14 amino acids. The CDR3 region is CASTYRVGGNTIYF. Here the CDR3 DNA reads TGTGCCAGCACCTACAGGGTGGGCGGAAACACCATATATTTT.

V usage is TRBV27 and J usage is TRBJ2-5; D possibly matches TRBD1 or TRBD2 (6 bases each). The CDR3 length is 13 residues. Deletions cut 5 bases from V and 5 bases from J, with 12 bases between. Germline CDR1 is MNHEY and CDR2 is SMNVEV (reference sequence). This CDR3 is CASSRGRSETQYF. CDR3 coding DNA: TGTGCCAGCAGTCGGGGGCGTTCGGAGACCCAGTACTTC.

The chain uses TRBV9 and TRBJ2-5; D call uncertain. The V gene lost 0 bases and the J gene lost 4 bases, with 10 bases spanning the gap. This CDR3 has 14 amino acids. Germline V gene data show CDR1 as SGDLS and CDR2 as YYNGEE. The CDR3 DNA reads TGTGCCAGCAGCGTAGATGGCAGACTAGAGACCCAGTACTTC. It codes for CASSVDGRLETQYF. Filled out from reference TRBV9 and TRBJ2-5, the complete variable domain reads DSGVTQTPKHLITATGQRVTLRCSPRSGDLSVYWYQQSLDQGLQFLIQYYNGEERAKGNILERFSAQQFPDLHSELNLSSLELGDSALYFCASSVDGRLETQYFGPGTRLLVL.

This chain links TRBV28 with TRBJ1-2; no clear D gene. Trimming removed 7 bases from V and 2 bases from J, with 17 bases in between. The germline gives CDR1 MDHEN, CDR2 SYDVKM. This CDR3 contains 15 residues. For the CDR3, the DNA is TGTGCCAGCACTGCATTAATCGGGAAAAACTATGGCTACACCTTC. It codes for CASTALIGKNYGYTF.

V gene TRBV5-5 combines with J gene TRBJ1-4, with TRBD1 as a possible D gene (5 bases). The germline V gene has CDR1 SGHKS and CDR2 YYEKEE (reference sequence). The V and J ends lost 2 bases and 11 bases respectively, with 25 bases between them. This CDR3 contains 17 residues. CDR3 protein: CASSFSGGDALFMKLFF. The CDR3 DNA reads TGTGCCAGCAGCTTTTCCGGAGGGGACGCACTTTTCATGAAACTGTTTTTT.

The CDR3 region is CASRDSPLEKKYF. In nucleotides, the CDR3 is TGTGCCAGCAGGGACTCCCCGCTCGAGAAGAAGTACTTC. The rearrangement links TRBV28 to TRBJ2-5; D is perhaps TRBD2 (5 bases). The V gene's germline CDR1 is MDHEN and CDR2 SYDVKM. Between the trimmed V and J ends, which lost 6 bases and 12 bases, there was a span of 20 bases. The CDR3 consists of 13 residues.

The V gene is TRBV15, the J gene TRBJ1-6; 8 bases align to TRBD1. The CDR3 loop spans 16 amino acids. V shed 0 bases, J shed 10 bases, and the junction held 8 bases outside the gene matches. Germline lookup yields CDR1 LNHNV and CDR2 YYDKDF (reference sequence). This CDR3 reads CATSREEDRESSPLHF. Here the CDR3 DNA reads TGTGCCACCAGCAGAGAAGAGGACAGGGAAAGCTCACCCCTCCACTTT.

CDR3 DNA sequence: TGTGCCAGCAGCCTTGTTGGAAACACCATATATTTT. Protein sequence: CASSLVGNTIYF. The J gene is TRBJ1-3, the V gene TRBV4-2; D ambiguous. The V end was cut by 4 bases, the J end by 3 bases, with 4 bases between. The CDR3 length is 12 residues. Germline assignment: CDR1 LGHNA and CDR2 YNFKEQ.

The chain employs TRBV11-2 and TRBJ2-1; the match to TRBD1 covers 8 bases. CDR3 length equals 16 residues. Per germline, CDR1 SGHAT and CDR2 FQNNGV. The V gene end was trimmed by 5 bases and the J gene end by 3 bases; junction bases not matched to a gene: 9. The CDR3 sequence is CASSPPGTGSYNEQFF. The CDR3 DNA sequence: TGTGCCAGCAGCCCCCCCGGGACAGGTAGCTACAATGAGCAGTTCTTC.

The genes are TRBV5-1 and TRBJ2-1, with 10 bases lining up with TRBD1. Looked up from germline, CDR1 is SGHRS and CDR2 is YFSETQ. The CDR3 is 16 amino acids. The junction had 11 bases not matched to a gene; V was cut back by 4 bases and J by 7 bases. The CDR3 here is CASSRIGTGATNEQFF. CDR3 DNA: TGCGCCAGCAGCCGGATTGGGACAGGGGCGACGAATGAGCAGTTCTTC. Combining the CDR3 with reference TRBV5-1 and TRBJ2-1 gives the whole variable domain KAGVTQTPRYLIKTRGQQVTLSCSPISGHRSVSWYQQTPGQGLQFLFEYFSETQRNKGNFPGRFSGRQFSNSRSEMNVSTLELGDSALYLCASSRIGTGATNEQFFGPGTRLTVL.

The chain joins TRBV4-2 to TRBJ2-3; TRBD2 agrees at 11 bases. CDR1 is LGHNA and CDR2 is YNFKEQ in the germline V gene. The trim removed 0 bases at V and 0 bases at J, leaving 5 bases unmatched. The CDR3 runs 18 residues. The CDR3 nucleotides are TGTGCCAGCAGCCAAGATCAGGGACTAGCGGCGAGCACAGATACGCAGTATTTT. Residues: CASSQDQGLAASTDTQYF.

This clone was recorded only once. CDR3 sequence (DNA): TGTGCCAGCAGCCCCGATAGCGGGGTTTACTACAATGAGCAGTTCTTC. It is translated as CASSPDSGVYYNEQFF. The chain joins TRBV5-6 to TRBJ2-1; 8 bases line up with TRBD2. V shed 4 bases, J shed 3 bases, and the junction held 9 bases outside the gene matches. Germline V gene data show CDR1 as SGHDT and CDR2 as YYEEEE. CDR3 length: 16 residues.